This T cell receptor beta chain was observed in a study of T cells in Graves' hyperthyroidism and ophthalmopathy. Whole-study results and caveats: The model anticipated ophthalmopathy a median about 7.1 months pre-onset.

Amplification yielded TCR beta CDR3 regions, with RNA transcripts as the source. HTBI primers drove first-round RT-PCR of the TCR CDR3. Each CDR3 protein gets one entry after TCRdb re-called the multiplex PCR reads with MiXCR. The sample has approximately 710,000 distinct CDR3 sequences, about 18% seen once; the top ten hold 15%. This CDR3 is built from 13 residues. Germline V lookup: CDR1 MDHEN, CDR2 SYDVKM. The V end lost 6 bases, the J end lost 2 bases, and 11 bases lay between the germline ends. The study defined stable Graves' hyperthyroidism as no ophthalmopathy progression within 18 months. Patients aged 18 to 65 had newly diagnosed hyperthyroidism lasting under 2 months. This clonotype has ten or more counts. Its matching antigen is unknown.

This sequence originates from a man aged 45 to 65 with Graves' hyperthyroidism. The specimen sequenced was blood. V and J are TRBV28 and TRBJ2-7; weak D call: TRBD1 (5 bases). The CDR3 protein is CASSTGHTYEQYF. The CDR3 region has the DNA TGTGCCAGCAGCACTGGACATACCTACGAGCAGTACTTC. The full variable domain, rest sourced from reference TRBV28 and TRBJ2-7, is DVKVTQSSRYLVKRTGEKVFLECVQDMDHENMFWYRQDPGLGLRLIYFSYDVKMKEKGDIPEGYSVSREKKERFSLILESASTNQTSMYLCASSTGHTYEQYFGPGTRLTVT.